This is a list of T cell receptor beta chains from one sample in a study of cytomegalovirus exposure and HLA in healthy donors. Data came from immunoSEQ multiplex PCR; TCRdb stores just in-frame clones and leaves some out. The table lists 130,000 or so clones, around 73% of them singletons. The specimen was PBMCs. The receptors shown here come from a female donor in good health and CMV-seronegative. The CDR3 runs from the conserved cysteine through the conserved F or W. Fields, in order: J gene, CDR3 length, clone size, V gene, D gene, CDR3 DNA, CDR3 protein. A D gene is named only where the DNA matches it firmly. Only part of the rows carry a size: once, few, many, or a class if the clone is expanded.

TRBJ1-2,14,NA,TRBV27,TRBD1,TGTGCCAGCAGCCGGACAGGGGCCCTAGGAGGCTACACCTTC,CASSRTGALGGYTF
TRBJ1-5,15,once,TRBV25-1,TRBD1,TGTGCCAGCAGTCCCACAGGGGGCAGGAATCAGCCCCAGCATTTT,CASSPTGGRNQPQHF
TRBJ2-7,13,NA,TRBV28,TRBD1,TGTGCCAGCAGTTTTGCAGGGGGCTACGAGCAGTACTTC,CASSFAGGYEQYF
TRBJ2-7,14,NA,TRBV4-3,TRBD1,TGCGCCAGCAGCCAAGGACAGGGGAGTTACGAGCAGTACTTC,CASSQGQGSYEQYF
TRBJ2-7,16,NA,TRBV27,TRBD2,TGTGCCAGCAGTTTATCAAGACTAGCAACGAACTACGAGCAGTACTTC,CASSLSRLATNYEQYF
TRBJ1-5,12,few,TRBV4-3,NA,TGCGCCAGCAGCCATCCAGGGCAGCCCCAGCATTTT,CASSHPGQPQHF
TRBJ1-5,13,once,TRBV7-6,TRBD1,TGTGCCAGCAGCTGGGACAGGGAACAGCCCCAGCATTTT,CASSWDREQPQHF
TRBJ2-5,11,NA,TRBV11-1,TRBD1,TGTGCCAGCAGCTTCAGGGGGCTCCTGTACTTC,CASSFRGLLYF
TRBJ2-7,15,NA,TRBV11-2,TRBD1,TGTGCCAGCACCTGGAGGGACAGGCCAGCCTACGAGCAGTACTTC,CASTWRDRPAYEQYF
TRBJ1-1,16,NA,TRBV6-5,TRBD1,TGTGCCAGCAGTTACTCGTCCCGAAGGGGGCAGGAAGGAGCTTTCTTT,CASSYSSRRGQEGAFF
TRBJ2-1,15,NA,TRBV6-5,TRBD2,TGTGCCAGCAGCTTTACTAGCGCAAGAGGCAATGAGCAGTTCTTC,CASSFTSARGNEQFF
TRBJ2-7,16,NA,TRBV28,TRBD2,TGTGCCAGCAGCCTCCTCTCTAGCGGGAGTACCCACGAGCAGTACTTC,CASSLLSSGSTHEQYF
TRBJ1-1,15,NA,TRBV7-2,TRBD1,TGTGCCAGCAGCTTAGGCGGACAGGGGGCTGCTAAAGCTTTCTTT,CASSLGGQGAAKAFF
TRBJ1-1,13,NA,TRBV27,NA,TGTGCCAGCAGTTTAGAGATGAACACTGAAGCTTTCTTT,CASSLEMNTEAFF
TRBJ1-1,14,many,TRBV10-3,NA,TGTGCCATCAGTGAAATCCAGGGAGGCACTGAAGCTTTCTTT,CAISEIQGGTEAFF
TRBJ1-1,14,NA,TRBV7-6,TRBD1,TGTGCCAGCAGTCCCCAGGGGGCTTGGACTGAAGCTTTCTTT,CASSPQGAWTEAFF
TRBJ1-1,17,NA,TRBV18,TRBD1,TGTGCCAGCTCACATGGGACAGGGGTGAGGGGGAACACTGAAGCTTTCTTT,CASSHGTGVRGNTEAFF
TRBJ1-2,11,once,TRBV19,NA,TGTGCCAGTAGCCCCGCTATGGGCTACACCTTC,CASSPAMGYTF
TRBJ2-3,16,NA,TRBV5-1,TRBD1,TGCGCCAGCAGCCGAACGACAGGGGTTGGGTACGATACGCAGTATTTT,CASSRTTGVGYDTQYF
TRBJ1-1,14,NA,TRBV7-2,TRBD1,TGTGCCAGCAGCTTAGACAGGGGTGACACTGAAGCTTTCTTT,CASSLDRGDTEAFF
TRBJ2-2,14,NA,TRBV19,TRBD1,TGTGCCAGTAGTATCAACAGGGGGTCCGGGGAGCTGTTTTTT,CASSINRGSGELFF
TRBJ1-2,14,NA,TRBV19,NA,TGTGCCAGTAGTAATTCCGGGACACCCATCGCCGACACCTTC,CASSNSGTPIADTF
TRBJ2-7,14,NA,TRBV6-1,TRBD1,TGTGCCAGCAGTACCCGACAGGGGGCCTACGAGCAGTACTTC,CASSTRQGAYEQYF
TRBJ1-1,11,NA,TRBV20-1,NA,TGCAGTGCCACCCTCGACAGGGAAGCTTTCTTT,CSATLDREAFF
TRBJ2-1,17,once,TRBV28,TRBD2,TGTGCCAGCAGTTTTCGGACTAGCGCCTACTCCTACAATGAGCAGTTCTTC,CASSFRTSAYSYNEQFF
TRBJ2-7,14,few,TRBV9,NA,TGTGCCAGCAGCCCCCGGCGACAGCCCTACGAGCAGTACTTC,CASSPRRQPYEQYF
TRBJ1-2,13,NA,TRBV18,NA,TGTGCCAGCTCACCACCGGGCGCCCCTGGCTACACCTTC,CASSPPGAPGYTF
TRBJ2-1,13,NA,TRBV13,TRBD1,TGTGCCAGCAGCATCGGACAGGGCAATGAGCAGTTCTTC,CASSIGQGNEQFF
TRBJ1-5,13,NA,TRBV7-9,NA,TGTTCCAGCAGCTTGGGCGGCAATCAGCCCCAGCATTTT,CSSSLGGNQPQHF
TRBJ1-1,15,few,TRBV7-2,NA,TGTGCCAGCAGCTTGACGACAGGAGTAAACACTGAAGCTTTCTTT,CASSLTTGVNTEAFF
TRBJ2-1,15,NA,TRBV4-3,NA,TGCGCCAGCAACCTTCGGAGGGAGGTCTACAATGAGCAGTTCTTC,CASNLRREVYNEQFF
TRBJ2-5,14,NA,TRBV7-2,NA,TGTGCCAGCAGCTTAGGGACACACCAAGAGACCCAGTACTTC,CASSLGTHQETQYF
TRBJ2-1,12,NA,TRBV2,NA,TGTGCCAGCAGTGTTAATAACAATGAGCAGTTCTTC,CASSVNNNEQFF
TRBJ1-1,14,NA,TRBV14,NA,TGTGCCAGCAGCAAAGGGTCGGGGAGCACTGAAGCTTTCTTT,CASSKGSGSTEAFF
TRBJ1-4,16,NA,TRBV6-1,NA,TGTGCCAGCAGTGAACAGTTGGGGGGATTAAATGAAAAACTGTTTTTT,CASSEQLGGLNEKLFF
TRBJ1-1,11,NA,TRBV29-1,NA,TGCAGCGTTGAAGTGGTACTTGAAGCTTTCTTT,CSVEVVLEAFF
TRBJ1-5,14,NA,TRBV27,NA,TGTGCCAGCAGTTTTTCGCAGGGCGATCAGCCCCAGCATTTT,CASSFSQGDQPQHF
TRBJ1-2,11,few,TRBV11-2,NA,TGTGCCAGCAGCTTAGGGAGTGGCTACACCTTC,CASSLGSGYTF
TRBJ1-1,18,few,TRBV15,TRBD1,TGTGCCACCAGCAGAGAGTACGGGACAGGGACCGAGGGCACTGAAGCTTTCTTT,CATSREYGTGTEGTEAFF
TRBJ1-5,15,few,TRBV19,NA,TGTGCCAGTAGGGTTGGCAGGGGAATGGGTCAGCCCCAGCATTTT,CASRVGRGMGQPQHF
TRBJ2-5,16,once,TRBV6-5,TRBD2,TGTGCCAGCAGTTCAGCGGGGCGGGAGTCCTCTGAAGAGCAGTACTTC,CASSSAGRESSEEQYF
TRBJ2-1,16,NA,TRBV7-3,TRBD2,TGTGCCAGCAGCTCCTCACTAGCGGGAGGGTACAATGAGCAGTTCTTC,CASSSSLAGGYNEQFF
TRBJ2-1,15,NA,TRBV7-2,NA,TGTGCCAGCAGCCAGGGGTCCCCCTCCTACAATGAGCAGTTCTTC,CASSQGSPSYNEQFF
TRBJ2-2,13,NA,TRBV7-2,TRBD1,TGTGCCAGCAGCACAGGGGTAACCGGGGAGCTGTTTTTT,CASSTGVTGELFF